Following are 18 T cell receptor beta chains from one sample sequenced in a study of T cells in Graves' hyperthyroidism and ophthalmopathy. RNA transcripts were the template for amplifying TCR beta CDR3 regions. RT-PCR in the first round (using the HTBI primer set) targeted the TCR CDR3. TCRdb re-analysed the multiplex PCR reads in MiXCR, keeping a single row per CDR3 protein. Here the sample spans approximately 370,000 distinct CDR3 sequences, roughly 17% being singletons. Sequencing was carried out using blood. The receptors stem from a woman between 25 and 40 years old with Graves' hyperthyroidism that later progressed to Graves' ophthalmopathy.

This clonotype was found a few times. The rearrangement joins TRBV29-1 to TRBJ2-3, with no clear D. Trimming cost V 4 bases and J 6 bases, with 14 bases left between them. Per the germline V gene, CDR1 is SQVTM and CDR2 is ANQGSEA. The CDR3 has 13 amino acids. The CDR3 DNA follows: TGCAGCGTTGGGACGGGCCTACACGATACGCAGTATTTT. Amino acids: CSVGTGLHDTQYF.

V and J are TRBV12-3 or TRBV12-4 and TRBJ1-2; D gene ambiguous. The CDR3 is 13 amino acids. V was pared by 3 bases and J by 8 bases, with 13 bases between. Written as DNA, the CDR3 is TGTGCCAGCAGTTTTGCAACAATGGGAGGCTACACCTTC. This gives the protein CASSFATMGGYTF.

This clonotype has a handful of counts. V and J are TRBV4-1 and TRBJ2-7; D may be TRBD2 (5 bases). The CDR3 is 14 amino acids. Trimming stripped 1 base from V and 5 bases from J, with 12 bases between. CDR1 and CDR2 (germline): MGHRA, YSYEKL. For the CDR3, the DNA is TGCGCCAGCAGCCAAGGGGCCGGGGTCAACGAGCAGTACTTC. As protein: CASSQGAGVNEQYF.

This clonotype was observed at least ten times. J is TRBJ2-1 and V is TRBV24-1; 9 bases are a match to TRBD2. CDR3 size: 15 residues. Germline CDR1 reads KGHDR; CDR2 reads SFDVKD. J was trimmed by 9 bases and V by 0 bases; bases with no gene match: 5. As DNA, the CDR3 is TGTGCCACCAGTGATTTGAGCGGGGGGCCAGCTGAGCAGTTCTTC. Encoded protein: CATSDLSGGPAEQFF.

This clonotype occurred many times. The chain recombines TRBV5-1 with TRBJ2-7, with D perhaps TRBD1 (7 bases). The CDR3 has 13 residues. Germline values: CDR1 SGHRS, CDR2 YFSETQ. V gave up 7 bases and J gave up 4 bases, with 15 bases separating them. The CDR3, as DNA: TGCGCCAGCGGGGCGGGACAGCCTTACGAGCAGTACTTC. This sequence encodes CASGAGQPYEQYF.

The chain employs TRBV28 and TRBJ1-1; D gene ambiguous. Trimming took off 5 bases at V and 5 bases at J, with 12 bases between the two ends. This CDR3 contains 13 residues. Germline lookup yields CDR1 MDHEN and CDR2 SYDVKM. As DNA, the CDR3 is TGTGCCAGCAGTCCCCCAGAGAAGACTGAAGCTTTCTTT. It is translated as CASSPPEKTEAFF.

This clonotype was seen ten or more times. The chain recombines TRBV19 with TRBJ2-3, with TRBD2 matching over 11 bases. Germline CDR1 reads LNHDA; CDR2 reads SQIVND (reference sequence). This CDR3 contains 15 residues. J gave up 4 bases and V 2 bases, and 2 bases lay outside the gene matches. The CDR3 DNA reads TGTGCCAGTAGTATACTAGCGGGGGGTCCAGATACGCAGTATTTT. Translating it yields CASSILAGGPDTQYF.

This clonotype was found many times. The chain has TRBV6-1 and TRBJ2-1; no clear D. This CDR3 is built from 12 residues. Deletions cut 8 bases from V and 7 bases from J, with 12 bases between. Per the germline V gene, CDR1 is MNHNS and CDR2 is SASEGT. Here the CDR3 reads CASQGAGNEQFF. CDR3 in DNA: TGTGCCAGCCAAGGTGCCGGGAATGAGCAGTTCTTC.

This clonotype turned up a few times. The rearrangement joins TRBV20-1 to TRBJ2-5, with 9 bases that match TRBD2. Germline values: CDR1 DFQATT, CDR2 SNEGSKA (reference sequence). The CDR3 consists of 19 residues. Unmatched junction bases numbered 15, after V lost 0 bases and J lost 1 base. The CDR3 loop is CSARDVGGGERPGQETQYF. The CDR3 DNA sequence: TGCAGTGCTAGAGATGTAGGCGGGGGGGAACGCCCTGGCCAAGAGACCCAGTACTTC.

This clonotype came up once. The CDR3 here is CASSLMSGTSSGELFF. The DNA of the CDR3 is TGTGCCAGCAGTTTAATGTCCGGGACTAGCAGCGGGGAGCTGTTTTTT. This sequence joins TRBV27 and TRBJ2-2, with 9 positions matching TRBD2. CDR1 and CDR2 from the germline V gene are MNHEY and SMNVEV (reference sequence). This CDR3 comprises 16 residues. The J segment lost 7 bases and the V segment lost 2 bases, leaving 8 bases of the junction unmatched.

This chain joins TRBV5-6 and TRBJ1-2; D ambiguous. CDR1 and CDR2 from the germline V gene are SGHDT and YYEEEE. V lost 0 bases and J 3 bases, leaving 6 bases between the germline ends. CDR3 length: 13 residues. The CDR3 nucleotides read TGTGCCAGCAGCTTGGGGGTCGACTATGGCTACACCTTC. Translated, it gives CASSLGVDYGYTF.

This clonotype was seen at least ten times. J is TRBJ2-7 and V is TRBV20-1; 10 bases map to TRBD2. V dropped 6 bases and J dropped 3; count of bases not matched to a gene: 2. There are 12 residues in the CDR3. CDR1 and CDR2 (germline): DFQATT, SNEGSKA (reference sequence). In nucleotides, the CDR3 is TGCAGTGCGCGACTAGCGGGCTACGAGCAGTACTTC. This gives the protein CSARLAGYEQYF.

CDR3 region: CASTSRAGSNQPQHF. In DNA form, the CDR3 reads TGTGCCAGTACCTCCCGGGCAGGGAGCAATCAGCCCCAGCATTTT. J is TRBJ1-5 and V is TRBV28, with D perhaps matching TRBD1 (5 bases). Germline V gene data show CDR1 as MDHEN and CDR2 as SYDVKM. This CDR3 region has 15 residues. V lost 9 bases, J lost 1 base, and 16 bases lay in between.

In this sample, this clonotype turned up many times. The chain recombines TRBV27 with TRBJ2-7; D uncertain. V was clipped by 6 bases and J by 3 bases, with 9 bases between them. Germline assignment: CDR1 MNHEY and CDR2 SMNVEV (reference sequence). The CDR3 is made up of 12 amino acids. This chain's CDR3 is CASSSSVYEQYF. CDR3 sequence (DNA): TGTGCCAGCAGCTCCTCAGTCTACGAGCAGTACTTC.

Note on this clonotype: A much larger clone lies one base from this, so it may be a read error. The J gene is TRBJ2-7, the V gene TRBV9; D is undetermined. The J call could be wrong; TRBJ2-1 is a better fit for the DNA end. This CDR3 spans 14 amino acids. CDR1 is SGDLS, CDR2 YYNGEE, per germline. The CDR3 DNA sequence: TGTGCCAGCAGCGTCGGTCAGAGCTCCTACGAGCAGTTCTTC. As protein: CASSVGQSSYEQFF.

In its sample, this clonotype was seen a few times. This CDR3 is CASSPWTGVFEQYF. In DNA form, the CDR3 reads TGTGCCAGCAGCCCCTGGACAGGGGTGTTCGAGCAGTACTTC. The chain recombines TRBV16 with TRBJ2-7, with 9 bases aligning to TRBD1. Germline CDR1 KGHSY, CDR2 FQNENV. This CDR3 has 14 amino acids. The V and J ends lost 4 bases and 6 bases, in that order; junction bases with no gene match: 7.

This chain uses TRBV28 with TRBJ2-5, with TRBD1 as a possible D gene (7 bases). V was trimmed by 6 bases and J by 4 bases, leaving 15 bases between them. Per the germline V gene, CDR1 is MDHEN and CDR2 is SYDVKM. The CDR3 totals 14 residues. The CDR3 region is CASSPTGEAETQYF. The CDR3 nucleotides are TGTGCCAGCAGCCCAACAGGGGAGGCAGAGACCCAGTACTTC.

In its sample, this clonotype was seen a few times. This sequence joins TRBV5-4 and TRBJ2-1, with 10 nucleotides matching TRBD2. V was pared by 5 bases and J by 1 base, with 15 bases of the junction left unmatched. CDR1 is SGHNT, CDR2 YYREEE, per germline (reference sequence). The CDR3 extends over 19 amino acids. The CDR3 spells CASSHQREGWGRSYNEQFF. The DNA of the CDR3 is TGTGCCAGCAGTCATCAGCGGGAGGGTTGGGGAAGATCCTACAATGAGCAGTTCTTC.